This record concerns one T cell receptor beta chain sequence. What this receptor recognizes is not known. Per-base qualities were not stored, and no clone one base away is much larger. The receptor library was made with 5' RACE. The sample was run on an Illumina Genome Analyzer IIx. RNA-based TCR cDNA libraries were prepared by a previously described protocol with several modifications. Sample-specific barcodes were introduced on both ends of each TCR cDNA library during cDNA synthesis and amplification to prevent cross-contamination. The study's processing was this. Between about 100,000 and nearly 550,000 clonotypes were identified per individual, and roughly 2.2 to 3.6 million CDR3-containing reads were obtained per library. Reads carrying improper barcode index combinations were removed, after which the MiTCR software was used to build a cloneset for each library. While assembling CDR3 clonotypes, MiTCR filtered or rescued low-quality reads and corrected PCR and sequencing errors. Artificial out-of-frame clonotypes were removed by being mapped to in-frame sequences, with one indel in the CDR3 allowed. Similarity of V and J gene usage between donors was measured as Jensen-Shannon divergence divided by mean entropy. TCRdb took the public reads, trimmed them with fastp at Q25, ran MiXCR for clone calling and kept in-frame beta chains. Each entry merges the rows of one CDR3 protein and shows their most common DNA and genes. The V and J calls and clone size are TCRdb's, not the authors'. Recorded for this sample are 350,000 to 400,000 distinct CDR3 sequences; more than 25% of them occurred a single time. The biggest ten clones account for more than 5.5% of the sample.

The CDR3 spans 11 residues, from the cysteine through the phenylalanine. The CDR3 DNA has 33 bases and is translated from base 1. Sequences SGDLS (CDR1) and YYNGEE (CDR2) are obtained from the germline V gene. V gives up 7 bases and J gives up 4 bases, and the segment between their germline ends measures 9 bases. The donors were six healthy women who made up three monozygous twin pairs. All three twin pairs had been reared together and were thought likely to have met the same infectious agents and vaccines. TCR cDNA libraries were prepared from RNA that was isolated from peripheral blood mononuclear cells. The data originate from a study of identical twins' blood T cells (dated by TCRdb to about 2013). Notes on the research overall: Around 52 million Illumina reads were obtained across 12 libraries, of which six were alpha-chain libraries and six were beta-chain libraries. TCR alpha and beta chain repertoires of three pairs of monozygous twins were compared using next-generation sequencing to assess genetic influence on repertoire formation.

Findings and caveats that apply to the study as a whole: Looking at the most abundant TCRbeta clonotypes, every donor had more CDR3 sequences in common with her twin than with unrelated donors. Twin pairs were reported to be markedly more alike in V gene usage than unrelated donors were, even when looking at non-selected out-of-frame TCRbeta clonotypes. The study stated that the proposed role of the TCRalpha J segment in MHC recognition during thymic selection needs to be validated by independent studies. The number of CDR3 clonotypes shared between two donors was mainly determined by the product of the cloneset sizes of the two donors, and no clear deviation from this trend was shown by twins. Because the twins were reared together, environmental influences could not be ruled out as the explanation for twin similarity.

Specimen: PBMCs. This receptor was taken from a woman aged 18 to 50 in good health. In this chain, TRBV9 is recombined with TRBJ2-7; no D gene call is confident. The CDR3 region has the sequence CASGQMYEQYF. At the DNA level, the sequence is TGTGCCAGCGGGCAGATGTACGAGCAGTACTTC.